A selection of T cell receptor beta chains follows, all from one sample in a study of beta chain features in type 1 diabetes. Profiled with immunoSEQ multiplex PCR; TCRdb holds only in-frame clones, not every one. The sample contains almost 350,000 clones, roughly 8% of which appear only once. Sequencing used central memory CD4+ T cells from blood. These receptors were taken from a woman under 30 in good health. The conserved cysteine and the conserved F or W are not part of the CDR3 here. Fields, in order: V gene, J gene, CDR3 protein.

TRBV19	TRBJ2-1	ASSIWSVGNEQF
TRBV28	TRBJ2-7	ASSRNYLRYPPLYEQY
TRBV11-2	TRBJ2-6	ASSLAGAPGANVLT
TRBV2	TRBJ2-5	ASSLAVLQETQY
TRBV5-4	TRBJ2-2	ASSSGLAGLGGELF
TRBV9	TRBJ1-1	ASSDLTGNTEAF
TRBV5-1	TRBJ2-1	ASSLATLYNEQF
TRBV7-2	TRBJ2-7	ATSGRGGVEQY
TRBV2	TRBJ1-4	ASSFRGNEKLF
TRBV7-9	TRBJ2-1	ASSLGLAGNYNEQF
TRBV4-1	TRBJ2-1	ASSQDRVDNEQF
TRBV27	TRBJ2-7	ASSRQGLSYEQY
TRBV5-1	TRBJ2-3	ASRSLGRITDTQY
TRBV4-3	TRBJ2-3	ASSQRLAGVTDTQY
TRBV7-2	TRBJ1-5	ASSVRGPGQPQH
TRBV10-1	TRBJ1-4	ASGTGHGEKLF
TRBV7-2	TRBJ2-3	ASSLLLDTQY
TRBV18	TRBJ2-7	ASSPGTGEGYEQY
TRBV7-2	TRBJ2-1	ASSLIAGAGNEQF
TRBV27	TRBJ2-7	ASSLGGGYSYEQY
TRBV6-1	TRBJ2-6	ASRAGAGANVLT
TRBV18	TRBJ2-2	ASSPTLLVSAGELF
TRBV20-1	TRBJ2-3	SAIAGATQY
TRBV21-1	TRBJ1-5	ASSRRGPRGYCNQPQH
TRBV2	TRBJ1-1	ASRGTHTEAF
TRBV6-5	TRBJ2-7	ASSIQRDYEQY
TRBV29-1	TRBJ1-2	SVGTGTGVNYGYT
TRBV7-2	TRBJ2-3	ASSLDLMVYTDTQY
TRBV28	TRBJ2-2	ASSLSRRWNTGELF
TRBV5-4	TRBJ2-7	ASSLEASYEQY
TRBV5-6	TRBJ2-3	ASTLPGVRSTDTQY
TRBV7-6	TRBJ2-3	ASSLYGRGTDTQY
TRBV7-2	TRBJ2-5	ASHPMDSLY
TRBV5-4	TRBJ1-1	ASSLAGRTPEAF
TRBV7-9	TRBJ2-5	ASSLGVGTQY
TRBV5-1	TRBJ2-5	ASSLDLAGGLGTQY
TRBV28	TRBJ2-7	ASSSPTSGQAYEQY
TRBV4-3	TRBJ2-1	ASSQVSGAYNEQF
TRBV18	TRBJ2-7	ASSPQSSGSYEQY
TRBV2	TRBJ2-3	ASSESSMNTQY
TRBV11-2	TRBJ2-5	ASSYGQGLETQY
TRBV11-2	TRBJ2-3	ASSLVYGDRTDTQY
TRBV7-2	TRBJ2-2	ASSLYQAGELF
TRBV7-2	TRBJ2-1	ASSSDGQSYNEQF
TRBV2	TRBJ1-5	ASKDQNQPQH
TRBV27	TRBJ1-4	ASSSGQTGKLF
TRBV28	TRBJ2-1	ASSSPGLADSYNEQF
TRBV19	TRBJ1-1	ASTGQGPTEAF
TRBV15	TRBJ1-1	ATSRPKAGAAEAF
TRBV10-3	TRBJ2-1	AIKTGLAGVINEQF
TRBV28	TRBJ1-2	ASSSPGTGGDYGYT
TRBV14	TRBJ1-2	ASSQGVMYGYT
TRBV5-1	TRBJ1-1	ASSLDPTGLENTEAF
TRBV7-9	TRBJ1-2	ASRPDQDRAYSA